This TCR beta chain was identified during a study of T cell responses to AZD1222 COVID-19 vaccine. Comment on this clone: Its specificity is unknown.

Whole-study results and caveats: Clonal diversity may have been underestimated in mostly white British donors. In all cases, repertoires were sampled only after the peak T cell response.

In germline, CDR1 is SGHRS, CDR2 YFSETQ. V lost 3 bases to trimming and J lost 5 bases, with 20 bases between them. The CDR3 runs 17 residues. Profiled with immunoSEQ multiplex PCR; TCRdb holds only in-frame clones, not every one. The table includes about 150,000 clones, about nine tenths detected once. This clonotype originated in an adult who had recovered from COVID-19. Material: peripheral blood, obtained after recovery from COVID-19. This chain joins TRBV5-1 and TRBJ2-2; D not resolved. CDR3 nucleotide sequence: TGCGCCAGCAGCTCCCCTCGGATGGATGAACAGACCGGGGAGCTGTTTTTT. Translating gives CASSSPRMDEQTGELFF.